These 15 T cell receptor beta chains were all obtained from the same sample, sequenced in a study of blood T cells in healthy people across ages (dated by TCRdb to the mid-2010s). Library prep was done by 5' RACE. Sequenced using an Illumina HiSeq 2500. A second PCR of 7 to 11 cycles was performed with a sample-barcoded 5' primer and a J-beta primer mix. TCRdb applied fastp at Q25 and MiXCR to the public reads, then kept only in-frame beta chains. A single entry per CDR3 protein holds the most common genes and DNA from its merged rows. The sample profile shows around 1,000,000 distinct CDR3 sequences; 20% to 25% of them were found once. The leading ten clones occupy less than 0.85% of the sample. These data are also associated with another study on T cells of mothers and their children.

The sequencing sample was made of blood. The receptors stem from a girl between 2 and 10 years old in good health.

This clonotype was counted between two and nine times. The J gene is TRBJ1-1, the V gene TRBV29-1; 10 bases align to TRBD1. Trimming removed 8 bases from V and 5 bases from J; junction bases left unmatched: 5. CDR1 and CDR2 from the germline V gene are SQVTM and ANQGSEA. CDR3 length equals 12 residues. The CDR3 coding sequence is TGCAGCTCCGGGACAGGGGAGACTGAAGCTTTCTTT. It yields the protein CSSGTGETEAFF. The full variable domain, in which reference TRBV29-1 and TRBJ1-1 provide the parts outside the CDR3, is SAVISQKPSRDICQRGTSLTIQCQVDSQVTMMFWYRQQPGQSLTLIATANQGSEATYESGFVIDKFPISRPNLTFSTLTVSNMSPEDSSIYLCSSGTGETEAFFGQGTRLTVV.

The chain couples TRBV5-1 to TRBJ1-2; D call uncertain. V lost 0 bases, J lost 8 bases, and 14 bases lay in between. The CDR3 is 14 residues long. Germline loops: CDR1 SGHRS, CDR2 YFSETQ. This chain's CDR3 is CASSLVWQSGGYTF. The DNA of the CDR3 is TGCGCCAGCAGCTTGGTTTGGCAGTCTGGCGGCTACACCTTC.

This clonotype showed up just a few times. V usage is TRBV11-2 and J usage is TRBJ2-3; 11 bases line up with TRBD2. This CDR3 has 17 residues. Germline CDR1 is SGHAT and CDR2 is FQNNGV. The ends lost 2 bases at V and 2 bases at J; junction bases unmatched: 6. For the CDR3, the DNA is TGTGCCAGCAGCTTACCCGGACTAGCGGGCATCACAGATACGCAGTATTTT. It encodes CASSLPGLAGITDTQYF.

V and J are TRBV9 and TRBJ2-7; no definite D call. Germline V lookup: CDR1 SGDLS, CDR2 YYNGEE. The CDR3 totals 14 residues. Trimming stripped 0 bases from V and 3 bases from J, with 10 bases between. This CDR3 reads CASSVGGLDYEQYF. CDR3 DNA sequence: TGTGCCAGCAGCGTAGGGGGTCTAGACTACGAGCAGTACTTC.

Only a few counts were recorded for this clonotype. V gene TRBV10-2 combines with J gene TRBJ2-2; D remains ambiguous. This CDR3 is built from 17 residues. Per the germline V gene, CDR1 is WSHSY and CDR2 is SAAADI. Trimming removed 0 bases from V and 5 bases from J, with 16 bases in between. CDR3 in DNA: TGCGCCAGCAGTGAGTCCCCTCCTTTCCTGCGGACCGGGGAGCTGTTTTTT. It yields the protein CASSESPPFLRTGELFF.

This chain links TRBV19 with TRBJ1-5; tentative D call: TRBD1 (6 bases). Germline V gene lookup returns CDR1 LNHDA and CDR2 SQIVND (reference sequence). This CDR3 has 17 amino acids. Deletions cut 5 bases from V and 11 bases from J, with 28 bases between. CDR3: CASSLQLPGTLGGAQHF. The CDR3 DNA follows: TGTGCCAGTAGTCTCCAGCTCCCCGGGACCCTAGGGGGAGCCCAGCATTTT. Based on the CDR3 plus reference TRBV19 and TRBJ1-5, the full variable domain is DGGITQSPKYLFRKEGQNVTLSCEQNLNHDAMYWYRQDPGQGLRLIYYSQIVNDFQKGDIAEGYSVSREKKESFPLTVTSAQKNPTAFYLCASSLQLPGTLGGAQHFGDGTRLSIL.

The chain couples TRBV4-2 to TRBJ2-7; D perhaps matches TRBD1 (5 bases). V shed 0 bases and J shed 1 base, with 7 bases lying between them. Germline CDR1 reads LGHNA; CDR2 reads YNFKEQ. The CDR3 has 14 amino acids. CDR3 sequence: CASSQEDISYEQYF. The CDR3, as DNA: TGTGCCAGCAGCCAAGAGGACATATCCTACGAGCAGTACTTC.

For this clonotype: A junction end diverges from the germline sequence, so it may reflect a read error. This chain uses TRBV29-1 with TRBJ1-2, with a possible D match to TRBD1 (5 bases). This CDR3 has 14 residues. Germline lookup yields CDR1 SQVTM and CDR2 ANQGSEA. Here the CDR3 DNA reads TGCAACGTTGAAGGCAGGGTCCCCCGATATGGCTACACCTTC. Amino acid sequence: CNVEGRVPRYGYTF. The full variable domain, its missing parts supplied by reference TRBV29-1 and TRBJ1-2, is SAVISQKPSRDICQRGTSLTIQCQVDSQVTMMFWYRQQPGQSLTLIATANQGSEATYESGFVIDKFPISRPNLTFSTLTVSNMSPEDSSIYLCNVEGRVPRYGYTFGSGTRLTVV.

V gene TRBV7-2 combines with J gene TRBJ1-2; tentative D call: TRBD1 (5 bases). V was cut by 5 bases and J by 8 bases, with 24 bases left in between. Germline values: CDR1 SGHTA, CDR2 FQGNSA. CDR3 length: 16 amino acids. CDR3 sequence reads: CASSPGGGRIVRGYTF. In nucleotides, the CDR3 is TGTGCCAGCAGCCCCGGGGGGGGTAGAATTGTTCGGGGCTACACCTTC.

This rearrangement joins TRBV7-2 to TRBJ2-1; D is uncertain. There are 15 residues in the CDR3. The germline gives CDR1 SGHTA, CDR2 FQGNSA. The germline V and J ends were trimmed by 5 bases and 3 bases, with 14 bases remaining between them. CDR3 in amino acids: CASSRPLEVYNEQFF. Here the CDR3 DNA reads TGTGCCAGCAGCCGGCCCTTAGAGGTCTACAATGAGCAGTTCTTC.

The rearrangement uses TRBV25-1 and TRBJ1-2; D unresolved. V was clipped by 7 bases and J by 5 bases, with 5 bases between them. The CDR3 consists of 10 residues. CDR1 is MGHDK and CDR2 is SYGVNS in the germline V gene. CDR3 in amino acids: CASNYYGYTF. As DNA, the CDR3 is TGTGCCAGCAACTATTATGGCTACACCTTC.

The CDR3, as DNA: TGTGCCAGCAGCTTCAGAAAGCCCGGCACCGGGGAGCTGTTTTTT. Translated: CASSFRKPGTGELFF. The chain employs TRBV11-3 and TRBJ2-2; D remains ambiguous. V shed 3 bases and J shed 4 bases, with 12 bases lying between them. Looked up from germline, CDR1 is SGHNT and CDR2 is YENEEA. CDR3 length: 15 amino acids.

This clonotype was seen only a few times. The chain has TRBV29-1 and TRBJ2-1, with 8 bases matching TRBD2. CDR3 length: 17 residues. Looked up from germline, CDR1 is SQVTM and CDR2 is ANQGSEA. V lost 0 bases and J lost 2; bases outside the gene matches: 9. CDR3 coding DNA: TGCAGCGTTGAAGACCCACTAGCGGAGAGCCCCTACAATGAGCAGTTCTTC. This translates into CSVEDPLAESPYNEQFF.

This clonotype was seen a handful of times. V gene TRBV29-1 combines with J gene TRBJ1-2; no definite D call. There are 14 residues in the CDR3. The ends were cut back, 3 bases at V and 5 bases at J, with 16 bases in the middle. In germline, CDR1 is SQVTM, CDR2 ANQGSEA. CDR3 nucleotide sequence: TGCAGCGTTGAGGCACCGATGAGGGATTATGGCTACACCTTC. Translated: CSVEAPMRDYGYTF.

A note on this clonotype: The junction departs from the called germline gene at one end, perhaps through a read error. The V and J genes are TRBV29-1 and TRBJ1-1, with 7 nucleotides matching TRBD1. The CDR3 sequence is 12 residues long. Germline assignment: CDR1 SQVTM and CDR2 ANQGSEA. The CDR3 coding sequence is TGCAGCGTTGGGACTTACAGGGACAGAGTGAACTTT. Translating it yields CSVGTYRDRVNF.